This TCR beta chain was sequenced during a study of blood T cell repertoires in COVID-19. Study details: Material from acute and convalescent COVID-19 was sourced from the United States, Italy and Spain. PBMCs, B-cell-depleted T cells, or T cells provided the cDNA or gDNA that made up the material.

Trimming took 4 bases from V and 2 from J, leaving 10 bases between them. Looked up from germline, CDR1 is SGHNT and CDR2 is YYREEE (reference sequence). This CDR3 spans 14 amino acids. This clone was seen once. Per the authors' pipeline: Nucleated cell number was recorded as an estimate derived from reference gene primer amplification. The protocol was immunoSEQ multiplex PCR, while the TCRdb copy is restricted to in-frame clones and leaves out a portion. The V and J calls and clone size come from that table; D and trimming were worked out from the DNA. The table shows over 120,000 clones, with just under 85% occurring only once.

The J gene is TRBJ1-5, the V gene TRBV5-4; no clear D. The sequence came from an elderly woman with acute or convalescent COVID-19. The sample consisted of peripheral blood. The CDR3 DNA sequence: TGTGCCAGCAGCACCGACATGGGCAATCAGCCCCAGCATTTT. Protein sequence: CASSTDMGNQPQHF.